This T cell receptor (beta chain) was sequenced for a study of siplizumab effects on memory and regulatory T cells. Study observations and caveats: Memory cells seemed less diverse than naive T cells, which seemed major alloresponse contributors. The authors could not assign a naive or memory phenotype to roughly 75-95% of proliferating CD4+ or CD8+ clones. Memory cells that were CD4+ and unstimulated gave rise to alloreactive sequences, which siplizumab significantly reduced. The study did not confirm that proliferating Tregs from siplizumab cultures were suppressive.

A 37°C coculture lasting roughly six days was applied to the mixed lymphocyte reaction cells. Points on this clone: The antigen is unknown.

The CDR3 has 16 residues. The trim removed 5 bases at V and 2 bases at J, leaving 6 bases unmatched. Germline-derived CDR1 and CDR2 are LNHDA and SQIVND (reference sequence). Clones were read by immunoSEQ multiplex PCR, and TCRdb kept only the in-frame ones, dropping some. The sample has roughly 18,000 clones; around 42% are singletons. The chain couples TRBV19 to TRBJ1-2; 12 bases align to TRBD1. Sequencing input: CFSE-low (dividing) CD4+ T cells sorted from an allogeneic mixed lymphocyte reaction. The sequence was obtained from a human donor in good health; the cells came from an allogeneic mixed lymphocyte reaction. Here the CDR3 reads CASSWDRGRENYGYTF. The CDR3 bases are TGTGCCAGTAGTTGGGACAGGGGGCGCGAGAACTATGGCTACACCTTC.